The present entry profiles one T cell receptor beta chain with its context. Its antigen is undetermined. The data were obtained in a study of cytomegalovirus exposure and HLA in healthy donors. Study-wide results and caveats: Rare TCR sequences predominated, though certain public TCRs were found in many donors. Some segments of the V type, notably TRBV6-2 and TRBV6-3, were excluded as indistinguishable.

Primers: 60 Vbeta forward and 13 Jbeta reverse. Data came from immunoSEQ multiplex PCR; TCRdb stores just in-frame clones and leaves some out. The sample has some 150,000 clones; around four fifths are singletons. Between the trimmed V and J ends, which lost 2 bases and 1 base, there was a span of 9 bases. The CDR3 length is 15 residues. In germline, CDR1 is SNHLY, CDR2 FYNNEI. The specimen was PBMCs. The genes are TRBV2 and TRBJ1-5, with a possible D match to TRBD1 (5 bases). The clonotype comes from a woman aged 18 to 35 in good health and CMV-seronegative. CDR3 coding DNA: TGTGCCAGCAGTGAACAGGGAAGGAGCAATCAGCCCCAGCATTTT. Translation gives CASSEQGRSNQPQHF.